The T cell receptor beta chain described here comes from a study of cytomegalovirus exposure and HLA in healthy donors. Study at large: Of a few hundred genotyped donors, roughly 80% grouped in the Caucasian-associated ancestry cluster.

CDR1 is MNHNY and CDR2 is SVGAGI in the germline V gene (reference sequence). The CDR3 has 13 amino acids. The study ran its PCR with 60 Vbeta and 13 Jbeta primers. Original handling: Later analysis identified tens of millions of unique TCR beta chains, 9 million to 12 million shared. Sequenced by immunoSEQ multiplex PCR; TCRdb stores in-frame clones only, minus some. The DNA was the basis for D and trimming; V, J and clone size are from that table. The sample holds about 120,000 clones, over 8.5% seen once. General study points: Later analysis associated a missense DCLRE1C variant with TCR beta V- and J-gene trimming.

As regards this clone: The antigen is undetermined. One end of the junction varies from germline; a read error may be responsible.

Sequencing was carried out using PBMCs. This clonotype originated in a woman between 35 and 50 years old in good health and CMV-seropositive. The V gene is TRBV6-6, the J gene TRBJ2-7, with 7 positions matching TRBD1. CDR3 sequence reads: CASSYHRDSLDHF. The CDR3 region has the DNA TGTGCCAGCAGTTACCATCGGGACAGCCTTGACCACTTC.